The T cell receptor beta chain described here comes from a study of OX40 agonist ivuxolimab in advanced cancers. For the wider study: The costimulatory receptor OX40 (CD134) was targeted by ivuxolimab, a fully human IgG2 agonistic monoclonal antibody. The paper covers the monotherapy dose-escalation part of the phase I ivuxolimab trial, which included N of about 50 patients. A male proportion of approximately 83% and a mean age of about 60 years, ranging from roughly 20 to 80, were recorded for the dose-escalation cohort. Of the roughly 54 patients in dose escalation, 19 had hepatocellular carcinoma, about 15 had melanoma, 9 had renal cell carcinoma and 9 had head and neck cancer. Partial responses were achieved by three dose-escalation patients, of whom one had hepatocellular carcinoma and two had cutaneous melanoma. Intravenous ivuxolimab was administered to patients every 2 weeks at six dose levels: 0.01, 0.1, 0.3, 1.5, 3 and 10 mg/kg. Peripheral TCRbeta sequencing was intended to test whether TCR sequence diversity was altered and clonal T-cell expansion was caused by ivuxolimab. Prior anti-PD-1, anti-PD-L1 or anti-CTLA-4 therapy was permitted, and roughly two fifths of dose-escalation patients had received checkpoint inhibitors.

Patients with autoimmune disease history or receiving systemic immunosuppression were excluded from the trial. Peripheral blood for TCR sequencing was drawn from every dose cohort at baseline, at cycle 4 day 1 and at cycle 7 day 1. Samples came from an open-label, multicenter, first-in-human phase I dose-escalation trial of ivuxolimab. Adults with locally advanced or metastatic head and neck squamous cell, hepatocellular, melanoma or renal cell carcinoma were enrolled in the trial. Before TCR sequencing, CD4+ T cells and CD8+ T cells from peripheral blood were sorted into separate populations. Genomic DNA was extracted from sorted cells for sequencing of the TCRbeta CDR3 region. The immunoSEQ Assay was used for sequencing of TCRbeta CDR3 regions. This immuneACCESS table, as held by TCRdb, lists in-frame sequences with V and J called but not all clones. Of the missing ones, under half trace to an unresolved V gene in checked studies; the others have no known cause. The sample table contains some 64,000 clones; only one count was recorded for roughly 90% of them. In total, the top ten clones hold 2.8% of the sample.

The investigation overall reported the following: Low levels of normalized T-cell clonal expansion were also seen in some nonresponding patients. Antigen specificity was not determined for the clonally expanded peripheral T cells. After ivuxolimab, expanded clones were on average more numerous among CD8+ T cells than among CD4+ T cells. Partial responders in the 0.1-3.0 mg/kg groups had among the lowest normalized peripheral clonal expansion, especially among CD8+ T cells. At doses from 0.1 to 3.0 mg/kg, clonal expansion was seen in both CD4+ and CD8+ blood T cells between baseline and week 6.

As regards this clone: The antigen it recognizes is unknown. The sample holds no much larger clone one base away, and base qualities are not on file.

The junction shows trimming of 5 bases on V and 4 bases on J, and the gene matches do not reach 24 bases of it. The germline V gene specifies SGHTA as CDR1 and FQGTGA as CDR2. Including cysteine and phenylalanine, the CDR3 has 22 amino acids. Kept here is only the CDR3 DNA, which spans 66 bases and is read in frame from base 1. The rearrangement joined TRBV7-3 to TRBJ2-3, with TRBD2 matching 13 junction bases. The TCR was taken from an adult with an advanced solid tumor such as melanoma, head and neck, liver or kidney cancer. The sample was CD4+ or CD8+ T cells sorted from blood, taken in a trial of the OX40 agonist ivuxolimab. The sequenced DNA is TGTGCCAGCAGCCCGAACTACCTAGGACTAGCGGGAGAGGGGGTTGAAGCAGATACGCAGTATTTT. It encodes CASSPNYLGLAGEGVEADTQYF.